This T cell receptor (beta chain) was identified in a study of blood T cell repertoires in COVID-19. This table comes from immunoSEQ multiplex PCR, and its TCRdb copy is limited to in-frame clones, with some not included. The sample holds 150,000 to 200,000 clones, 89% seen once. CDR1 and CDR2 (germline): SNHLY, FYNNEI. V gave up 7 bases and J gave up 0 bases, with 9 bases separating them. This CDR3 has 13 residues. Self-reported history from a screening survey and questionnaire set each donor's cohort. The sample consisted of PBMCs or T cells enriched from blood (not recorded which). The genes are TRBV2 and TRBJ1-1, with no clear D. The origin of this receptor is a woman younger than 30 who had recovered from COVID-19. The CDR3, as DNA: TGTGCCAGCACGCAGAACATGAACACTGAAGCTTTCTTT. This sequence encodes CASTQNMNTEAFF. Together with reference TRBV2 and TRBJ1-1, the CDR3 gives the full variable domain: EPEVTQTPSHQVTQMGQEVILRCVPISNHLYFYWYRQILGQKVEFLVSFYNNEISEKSEIFDDQFSVERPDGSNFTLKIRSTKLEDSAMYFCASTQNMNTEAFFGQGTRLTVV.